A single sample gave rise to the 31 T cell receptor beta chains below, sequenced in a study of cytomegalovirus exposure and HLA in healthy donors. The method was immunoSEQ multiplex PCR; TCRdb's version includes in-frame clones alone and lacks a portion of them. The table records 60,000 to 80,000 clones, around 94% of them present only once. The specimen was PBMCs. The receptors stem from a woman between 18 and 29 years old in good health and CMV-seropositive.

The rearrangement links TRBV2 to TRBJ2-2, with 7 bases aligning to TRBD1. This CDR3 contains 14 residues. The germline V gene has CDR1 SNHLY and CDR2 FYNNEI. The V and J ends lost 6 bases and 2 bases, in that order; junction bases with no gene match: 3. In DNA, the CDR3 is TGTGCCAGCAGGGGGACAGCTAACACCGGGGAGCTGTTTTTT. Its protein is CASRGTANTGELFF. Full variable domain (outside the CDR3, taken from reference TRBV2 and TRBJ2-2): EPEVTQTPSHQVTQMGQEVILRCVPISNHLYFYWYRQILGQKVEFLVSFYNNEISEKSEIFDDQFSVERPDGSNFTLKIRSTKLEDSAMYFCASRGTANTGELFFGEGSRLTVL.

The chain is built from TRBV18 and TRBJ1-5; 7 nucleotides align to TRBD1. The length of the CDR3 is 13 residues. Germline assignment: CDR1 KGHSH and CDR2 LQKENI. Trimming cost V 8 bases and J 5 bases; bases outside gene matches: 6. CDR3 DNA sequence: TGTGCCAGCCAGGGACAGATGGATCAGCCCCAGCATTTT. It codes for CASQGQMDQPQHF.

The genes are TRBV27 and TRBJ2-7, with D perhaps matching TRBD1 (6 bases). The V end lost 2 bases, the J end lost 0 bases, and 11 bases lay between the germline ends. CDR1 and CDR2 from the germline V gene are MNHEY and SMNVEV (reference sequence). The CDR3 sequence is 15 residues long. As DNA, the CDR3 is TGTGCCAGCAGTTTAAGGTCGGACAGCTCCTACGAGCAGTACTTC. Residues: CASSLRSDSSYEQYF.

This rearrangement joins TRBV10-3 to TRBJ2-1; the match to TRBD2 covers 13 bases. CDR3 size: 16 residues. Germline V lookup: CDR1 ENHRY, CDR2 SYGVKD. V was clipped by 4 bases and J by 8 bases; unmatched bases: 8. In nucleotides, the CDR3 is TGTGCCATCAGTGTCACTAGCGGGGGGGTTTCAGATGAGCAGTTCTTC. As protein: CAISVTSGGVSDEQFF.

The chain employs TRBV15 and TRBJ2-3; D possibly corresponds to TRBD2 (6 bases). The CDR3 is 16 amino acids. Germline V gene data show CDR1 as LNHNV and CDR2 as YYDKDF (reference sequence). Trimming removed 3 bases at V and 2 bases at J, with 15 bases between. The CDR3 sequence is CATSSRWGGPTDTQYF. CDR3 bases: TGTGCCACCAGCAGCCGCTGGGGAGGACCCACAGATACGCAGTATTTT. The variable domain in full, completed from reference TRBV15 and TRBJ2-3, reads DAMVIQNPRYQVTQFGKPVTLSCSQTLNHNVMYWYQQKSSQAPKLLFHYYDKDFNNEADTPDNFQSRRPNTSFCFLDIRSPGLGDTAMYLCATSSRWGGPTDTQYFGPGTRLTVL.

In DNA, the CDR3 is TGTGCCAGCAGTTACACAGGGATTGCAGATACGCAGTATTTT. Its translation: CASSYTGIADTQYF. The chain combines TRBV2 with TRBJ2-3; D may be TRBD1 (6 bases). The CDR3 consists of 14 residues. V lost 5 bases and J 4 bases, leaving 13 bases between the germline ends. Germline V lookup: CDR1 SNHLY, CDR2 FYNNEI. Variable domain in full (rest from reference TRBV2 and TRBJ2-3): EPEVTQTPSHQVTQMGQEVILRCVPISNHLYFYWYRQILGQKVEFLVSFYNNEISEKSEIFDDQFSVERPDGSNFTLKIRSTKLEDSAMYFCASSYTGIADTQYFGPGTRLTVL.

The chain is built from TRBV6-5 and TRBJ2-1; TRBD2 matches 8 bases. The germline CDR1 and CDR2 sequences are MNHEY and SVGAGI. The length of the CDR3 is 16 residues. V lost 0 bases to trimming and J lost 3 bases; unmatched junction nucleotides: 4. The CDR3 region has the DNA TGTGCCAGCAGTTACTCACCTAGCGGGTACTACAATGAGCAGTTCTTC. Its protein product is CASSYSPSGYYNEQFF.

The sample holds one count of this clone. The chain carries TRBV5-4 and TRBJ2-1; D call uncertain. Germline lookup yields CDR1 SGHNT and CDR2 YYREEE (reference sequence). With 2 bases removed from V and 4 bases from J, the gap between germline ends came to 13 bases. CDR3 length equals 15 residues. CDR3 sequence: CASSFGTEKYNEQFF. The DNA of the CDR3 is TGTGCCAGCAGCTTTGGAACAGAGAAATACAATGAGCAGTTCTTC.

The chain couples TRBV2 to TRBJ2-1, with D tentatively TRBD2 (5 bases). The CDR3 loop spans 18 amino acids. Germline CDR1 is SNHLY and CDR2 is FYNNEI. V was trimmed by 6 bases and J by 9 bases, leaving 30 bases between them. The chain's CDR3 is CASRSPSDWQLPTSEQFF. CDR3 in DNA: TGTGCCAGCAGGTCCCCGTCGGACTGGCAGTTGCCCACCAGTGAGCAGTTCTTC.

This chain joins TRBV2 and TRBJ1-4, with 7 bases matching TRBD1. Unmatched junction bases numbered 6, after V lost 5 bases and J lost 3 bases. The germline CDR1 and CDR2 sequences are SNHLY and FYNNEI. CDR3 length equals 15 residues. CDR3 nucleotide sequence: TGTGCCAGCAGTACTGACAGGGAAGCTAATGAAAAACTGTTTTTT. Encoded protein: CASSTDREANEKLFF.

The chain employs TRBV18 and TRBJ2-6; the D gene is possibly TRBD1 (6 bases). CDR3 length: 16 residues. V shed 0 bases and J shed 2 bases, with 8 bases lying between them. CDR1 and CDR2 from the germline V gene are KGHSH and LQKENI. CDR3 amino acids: CASSPPSGAGANVLTF. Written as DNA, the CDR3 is TGTGCCAGCTCACCACCGTCAGGGGCTGGGGCCAACGTCCTGACTTTC.

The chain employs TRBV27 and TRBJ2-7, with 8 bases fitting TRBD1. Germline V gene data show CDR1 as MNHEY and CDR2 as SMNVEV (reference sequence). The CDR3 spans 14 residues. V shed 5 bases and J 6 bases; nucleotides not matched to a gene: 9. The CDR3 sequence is CASSLNRGVGEQYF. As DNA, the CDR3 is TGTGCCAGCAGTCTCAACAGGGGGGTAGGCGAGCAGTACTTC.

CDR3 loop: CASSPCGLAGRWVIGELFF. The CDR3 coding sequence is TGTGCCAGTAGTCCTTGCGGACTAGCGGGGAGATGGGTGATCGGGGAGCTGTTTTTT. The chain is built from TRBV19 and TRBJ2-2, with 12 bases that match TRBD2. The CDR3 length is 19 residues. The V gene's germline CDR1 is LNHDA and CDR2 SQIVND (reference sequence). V was clipped by 5 bases and J by 7 bases; unmatched bases: 17. Variable domain in full (rest from reference TRBV19 and TRBJ2-2): DGGITQSPKYLFRKEGQNVTLSCEQNLNHDAMYWYRQDPGQGLRLIYYSQIVNDFQKGDIAEGYSVSREKKESFPLTVTSAQKNPTAFYLCASSPCGLAGRWVIGELFFGEGSRLTVL.

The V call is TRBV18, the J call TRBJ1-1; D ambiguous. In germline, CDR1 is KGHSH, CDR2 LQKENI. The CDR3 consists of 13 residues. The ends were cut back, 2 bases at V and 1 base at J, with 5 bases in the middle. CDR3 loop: CASSPEWNTEAFF. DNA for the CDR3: TGTGCCAGCTCACCAGAGTGGAACACTGAAGCTTTCTTT. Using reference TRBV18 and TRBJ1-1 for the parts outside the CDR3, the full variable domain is NAGVMQNPRHLVRRRGQEARLRCSPMKGHSHVYWYRQLPEEGLKFMVYLQKENIIDESGMPKERFSAEFPKEGPSILRIQQVVRGDSAAYFCASSPEWNTEAFFGQGTRLTVV.

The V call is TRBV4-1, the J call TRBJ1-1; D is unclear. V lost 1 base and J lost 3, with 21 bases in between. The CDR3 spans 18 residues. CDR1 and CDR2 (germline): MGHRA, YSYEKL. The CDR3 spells CASSQGVLSLTSDTEAFF. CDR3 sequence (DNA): TGCGCCAGCAGCCAAGGGGTCCTCTCACTAACTAGCGACACTGAAGCTTTCTTT.

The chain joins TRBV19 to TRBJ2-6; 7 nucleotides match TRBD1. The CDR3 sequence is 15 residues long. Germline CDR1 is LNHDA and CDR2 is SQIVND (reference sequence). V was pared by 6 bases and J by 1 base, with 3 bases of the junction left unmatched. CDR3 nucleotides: TGTGCCAGTAGACACAGGGGTTCTGGGGCCAACGTCCTGACTTTC. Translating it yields CASRHRGSGANVLTF. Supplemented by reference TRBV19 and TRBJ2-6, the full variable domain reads DGGITQSPKYLFRKEGQNVTLSCEQNLNHDAMYWYRQDPGQGLRLIYYSQIVNDFQKGDIAEGYSVSREKKESFPLTVTSAQKNPTAFYLCASRHRGSGANVLTFGAGSRLTVL.

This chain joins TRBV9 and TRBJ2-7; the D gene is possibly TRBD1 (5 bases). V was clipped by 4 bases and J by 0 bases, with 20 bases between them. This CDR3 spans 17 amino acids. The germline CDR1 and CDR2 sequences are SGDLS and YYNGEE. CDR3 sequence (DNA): TGTGCCAGCAGCCCGGGTGGGGCAGCAAGTCTCTCCTACGAGCAGTACTTC. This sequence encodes CASSPGGAASLSYEQYF.

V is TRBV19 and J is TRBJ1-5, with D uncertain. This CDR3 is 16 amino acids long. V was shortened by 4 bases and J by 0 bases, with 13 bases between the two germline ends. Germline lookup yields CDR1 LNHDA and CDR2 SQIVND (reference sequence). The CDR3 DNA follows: TGTGCCAGTAGTACTATCTTGGGAGGTAGCAATCAGCCCCAGCATTTT. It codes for CASSTILGGSNQPQHF.

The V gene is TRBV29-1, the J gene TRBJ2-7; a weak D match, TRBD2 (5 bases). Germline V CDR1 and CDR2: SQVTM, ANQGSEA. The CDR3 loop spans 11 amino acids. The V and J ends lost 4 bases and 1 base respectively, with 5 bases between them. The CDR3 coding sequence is TGCAGCGTTGGCGGGTCCTACGAGCAGTACTTC. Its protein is CSVGGSYEQYF.

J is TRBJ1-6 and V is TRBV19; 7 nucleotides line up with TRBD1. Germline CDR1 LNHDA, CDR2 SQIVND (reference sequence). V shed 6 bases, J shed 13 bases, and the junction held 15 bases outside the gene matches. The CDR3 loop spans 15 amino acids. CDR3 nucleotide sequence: TGTGCCAGTAGCCTAAAGACAGGGCCTCTTTATCCCCTCCACTTT. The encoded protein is CASSLKTGPLYPLHF.

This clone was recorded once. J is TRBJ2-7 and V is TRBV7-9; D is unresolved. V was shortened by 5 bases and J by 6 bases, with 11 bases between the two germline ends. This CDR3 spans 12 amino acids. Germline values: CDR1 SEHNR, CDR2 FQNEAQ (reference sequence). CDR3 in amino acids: CASSPPEAEQYF. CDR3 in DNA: TGTGCCAGCAGCCCCCCAGAGGCCGAGCAGTACTTC.

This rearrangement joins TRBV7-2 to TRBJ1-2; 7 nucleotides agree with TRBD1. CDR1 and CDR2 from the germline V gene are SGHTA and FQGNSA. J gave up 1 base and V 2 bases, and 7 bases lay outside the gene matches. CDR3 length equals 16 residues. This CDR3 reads CASSLRPGTDNYGYTF. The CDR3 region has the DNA TGTGCCAGCAGCTTACGACCAGGGACAGATAACTATGGCTACACCTTC.

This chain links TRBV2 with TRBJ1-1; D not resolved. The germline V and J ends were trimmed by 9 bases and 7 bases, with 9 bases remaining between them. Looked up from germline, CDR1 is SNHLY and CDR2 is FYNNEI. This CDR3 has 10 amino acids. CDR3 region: CASGRFEAFF. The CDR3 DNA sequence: TGTGCCAGTGGGAGATTTGAAGCTTTCTTT.

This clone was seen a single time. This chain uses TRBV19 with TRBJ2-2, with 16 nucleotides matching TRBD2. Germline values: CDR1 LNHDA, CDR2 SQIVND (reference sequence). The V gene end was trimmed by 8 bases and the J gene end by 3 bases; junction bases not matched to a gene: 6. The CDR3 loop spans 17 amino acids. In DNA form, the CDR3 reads TGTGCCAGTTCTCCGGGACTAGCGGGGGGGTACACCGGGGAGCTGTTTTTT. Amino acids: CASSPGLAGGYTGELFF. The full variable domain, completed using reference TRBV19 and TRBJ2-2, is DGGITQSPKYLFRKEGQNVTLSCEQNLNHDAMYWYRQDPGQGLRLIYYSQIVNDFQKGDIAEGYSVSREKKESFPLTVTSAQKNPTAFYLCASSPGLAGGYTGELFFGEGSRLTVL.

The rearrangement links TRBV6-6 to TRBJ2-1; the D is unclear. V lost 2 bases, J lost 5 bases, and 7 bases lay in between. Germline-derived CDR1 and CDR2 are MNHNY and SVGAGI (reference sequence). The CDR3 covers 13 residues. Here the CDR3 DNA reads TGTGCCAGCAGTTACAACATCAACAATGAGCAGTTCTTC. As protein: CASSYNINNEQFF.

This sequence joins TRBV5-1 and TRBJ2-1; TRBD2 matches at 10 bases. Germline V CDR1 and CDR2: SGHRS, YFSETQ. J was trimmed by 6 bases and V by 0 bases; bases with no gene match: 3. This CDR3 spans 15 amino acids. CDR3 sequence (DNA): TGCGCCAGCAGCTTGGTAGCGGGGGGCCTCAATGAGCAGTTCTTC. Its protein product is CASSLVAGGLNEQFF.

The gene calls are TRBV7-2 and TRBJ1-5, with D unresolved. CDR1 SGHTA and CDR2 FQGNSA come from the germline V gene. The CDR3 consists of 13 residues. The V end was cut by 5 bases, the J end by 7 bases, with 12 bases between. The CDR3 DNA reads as TGTGCCAGCAGCGTCGGTTTGTGGCAGCCCCAGCATTTT. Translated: CASSVGLWQPQHF.

The CDR3 loop is CASSSQGSGSNQPQHF. CDR3 bases: TGTGCCAGCAGTTCGCAGGGGAGTGGTAGCAATCAGCCCCAGCATTTT. The V gene is TRBV28, the J gene TRBJ1-5, with D perhaps matching TRBD1 (6 bases). Germline-derived CDR1 and CDR2 are MDHEN and SYDVKM. V shed 4 bases and J shed 0 bases, with 13 bases lying between them. This CDR3 has 16 amino acids.

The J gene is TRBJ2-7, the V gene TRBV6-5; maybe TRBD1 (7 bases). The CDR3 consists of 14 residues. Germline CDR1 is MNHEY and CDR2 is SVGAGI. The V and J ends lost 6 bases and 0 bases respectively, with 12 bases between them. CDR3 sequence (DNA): TGTGCCAGCAGACCCAGGGGGGTCTCCTACGAGCAGTACTTC. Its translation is CASRPRGVSYEQYF.

CDR3 residues: CASSFGTIDYEQYF. The CDR3 coding sequence is TGTGCCAGCAGCTTCGGGACTATAGACTACGAGCAGTACTTC. The chain joins TRBV7-2 to TRBJ2-7; the match to TRBD2 covers 7 bases. From germline, CDR1 is SGHTA and CDR2 FQGNSA. The CDR3 has 14 residues. V gave up 3 bases and J gave up 3 bases; unmatched junction bases: 5.

CDR3: CASSVEGTGAVYGYTF. The DNA of the CDR3 is TGTGCCAGCAGCGTAGAGGGGACAGGGGCTGTCTATGGCTACACCTTC. The V call is TRBV9, the J call TRBJ1-2; TRBD1 aligns across 10 bases. The CDR3 length is 16 residues. Germline V gene data show CDR1 as SGDLS and CDR2 as YYNGEE. V lost 0 bases, J lost 4 bases, and 6 bases stayed unmatched.